This T cell receptor beta chain comes out of a study of CD8+CD57+ T cells in acquired aplastic anemia. Study details: The sorted CD4+ and CD8+ cells yielded an average around 3 ug of DNA.

Trimming cost V 3 bases and J 0 bases, with 8 bases left between them. CDR1 and CDR2 (germline): LNHDA, SQIVND (reference sequence). The CDR3 is 15 amino acids. Researchers used genomic DNA as the template to profile TCR beta VDJ and CDR3. MiXCR was run by TCRdb on the reads, yielding one entry per CDR3 protein. The table has about 160,000 distinct CDR3 sequences, around 40% seen once. The sequence was obtained from a human donor in good health. The sequencing sample was made of sorted CD4+, CD8+, or CD8+CD57+ T cells (not recorded which) from PBMCs. This chain connects TRBV19 to TRBJ2-2; D not resolved. CDR3 in amino acids: CASSIIMANTGELFF. DNA of the CDR3: TGTGCCAGTAGTATTATAATGGCGAACACCGGGGAGCTGTTTTTT. Variable domain in full (rest from reference TRBV19 and TRBJ2-2): DGGITQSPKYLFRKEGQNVTLSCEQNLNHDAMYWYRQDPGQGLRLIYYSQIVNDFQKGDIAEGYSVSREKKESFPLTVTSAQKNPTAFYLCASSIIMANTGELFFGEGSRLTVL.